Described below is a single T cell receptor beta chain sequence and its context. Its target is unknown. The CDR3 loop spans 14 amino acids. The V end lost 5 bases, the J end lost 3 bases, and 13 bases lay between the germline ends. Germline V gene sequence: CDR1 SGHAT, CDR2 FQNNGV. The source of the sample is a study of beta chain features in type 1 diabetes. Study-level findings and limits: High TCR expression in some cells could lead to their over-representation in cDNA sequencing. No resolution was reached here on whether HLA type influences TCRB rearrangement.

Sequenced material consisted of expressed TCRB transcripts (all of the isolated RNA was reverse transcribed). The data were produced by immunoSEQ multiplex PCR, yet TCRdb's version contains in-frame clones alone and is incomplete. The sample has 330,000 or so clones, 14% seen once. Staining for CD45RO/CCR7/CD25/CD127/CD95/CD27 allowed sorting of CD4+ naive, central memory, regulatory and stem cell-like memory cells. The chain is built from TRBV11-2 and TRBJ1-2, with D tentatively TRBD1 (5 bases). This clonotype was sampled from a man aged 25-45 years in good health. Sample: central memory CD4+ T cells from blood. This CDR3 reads CASSRMTDDYGYTF. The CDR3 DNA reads TGTGCCAGCAGCCGCATGACAGACGACTATGGCTACACCTTC.